These 8 T cell receptor beta chains share one sample of origin, sequenced in a study of shared clonotypes between healthy human individuals. The method was immunoSEQ multiplex PCR; TCRdb's version includes in-frame clones alone and lacks a portion of them. This sample has roughly 2 million clones, with 85% to 95% found just once. Sequenced sample: naive CD4+ T cells sorted from blood. Subset reported: CD45RA+ positively selected. These receptors were collected from a young man in good health.

The chain is built from TRBV2 and TRBJ1-6; 7 bases agree with TRBD1. J was trimmed by 4 bases and V by 3 bases; bases with no gene match: 6. The CDR3 contains 16 residues. Germline loops: CDR1 SNHLY, CDR2 FYNNEI. CDR3 in DNA: TGTGCCAGCAGTGACCCTGTGACAGGGTATAATTCACCCCTCCACTTT. Protein: CASSDPVTGYNSPLHF.

The chain uses TRBV12-1 and TRBJ2-7; no DNA check was done on the table's D call, TRBD2. TRBV12-1 is an annotated pseudogene. The CDR3 has 17 amino acids. The CDR3 nucleotides are TGTGCCAGCAGCAAAGGACTAGCGGGAGGTGAAGAGGTCGAGCAGTACTTC. This codes for CASSKGLAGGEEVEQYF.

J is TRBJ2-3 and V is TRBV30; D is tentatively TRBD1 or TRBD2 (6 bases each). V gave up 5 bases and J gave up 5 bases, with 17 bases separating them. The CDR3 runs 14 residues. CDR1 and CDR2 (germline): GTSNPN, SVGIG (reference sequence). The DNA of the CDR3 is TGTGCCTGGTCAAAAGGGGGAGGCGGAGATACGCAGTATTTT. It translates to CAWSKGGGGDTQYF.

The rearrangement links TRBV30 to TRBJ1-4, with 8 bases that match TRBD1. The CDR3 sequence is 13 residues long. V shed 5 bases and J 3 bases; nucleotides not matched to a gene: 2. From germline, CDR1 is GTSNPN and CDR2 SVGIG (reference sequence). CDR3 in DNA: TGTGCCTGGGTGGGACAGGCTAATGAAAAACTGTTTTTT. Translating it yields CAWVGQANEKLFF.

On this clone itself: A much larger clone lies one base from this, so it may be a read error. Other nucleotide sequences from this sample produce the same CDR3. The DNA for the CDR3 is TGTGCCAGCAGCCGGACCTACGAGCAGTACTTC. It is translated as CASSRTYEQYF. The rearrangement joins TRBV6-6 to TRBJ2-7; D remains ambiguous. V lost 6 bases to trimming and J lost 2 bases, with 5 bases between them. CDR1 and CDR2 (germline): MNHNY, SVGAGI (reference sequence). CDR3 length equals 11 residues.

The rearrangement uses TRBV18 and TRBJ2-7; D not resolved. V was clipped by 2 bases and J by 4 bases, with 9 bases between them. The germline CDR1 and CDR2 sequences are KGHSH and LQKENI. This CDR3 has 13 amino acids. CDR3 sequence (DNA): TGTGCCAGCTCACCATCGGCCGTTTACGAGCAGTACTTC. It is translated as CASSPSAVYEQYF.

Points on this clone: Other DNA sequences in this specimen translate into the identical CDR3. The chain recombines TRBV29-1 with TRBJ2-5, with TRBD1 identical over 10 bases. This CDR3 region has 12 residues. V gave up 7 bases and J gave up 5 bases; unmatched junction bases: 4. Germline V gene lookup returns CDR1 SQVTM and CDR2 ANQGSEA. CDR3 in DNA: TGCAGCGGGGACAGGGGAGGGGAGACCCAGTACTTC. This sequence encodes CSGDRGGETQYF.

The chain joins TRBV10-3 to TRBJ2-7; a possible D gene is TRBD1 (6 bases). Trimming took 10 bases from V and 6 from J, leaving 13 bases between them. The germline V gene has CDR1 ENHRY and CDR2 SYGVKD. This CDR3 is 11 amino acids long. CDR3 in DNA: TGTGCCAACGACTTCAGGGGCGAGCAGTACTTC. It translates to CANDFRGEQYF.